This T cell receptor beta chain stems from a study of shared clonotypes between healthy human individuals. Germline V CDR1 and CDR2: SNHLY, FYNNEI. With 7 bases removed from V and 7 bases from J, the gap between germline ends came to 11 bases. The CDR3 is 13 amino acids. Profiling relied on immunoSEQ multiplex PCR, and the TCRdb table lists in-frame clones only, not all of them. The data contain roughly 500,000 clones, 75% to 85% of them singletons. The chain links TRBV2 to TRBJ1-6; no reliable D call. The source material was PBMCs. This clonotype originated in a middle-aged woman in good health. Some clones in this sample may be carry-over from other donors' samples. CDR3 DNA: TGTGCCAGCACCACGACTGAAAATTCACCCCTCCACTTT. This sequence encodes CASTTTENSPLHF.